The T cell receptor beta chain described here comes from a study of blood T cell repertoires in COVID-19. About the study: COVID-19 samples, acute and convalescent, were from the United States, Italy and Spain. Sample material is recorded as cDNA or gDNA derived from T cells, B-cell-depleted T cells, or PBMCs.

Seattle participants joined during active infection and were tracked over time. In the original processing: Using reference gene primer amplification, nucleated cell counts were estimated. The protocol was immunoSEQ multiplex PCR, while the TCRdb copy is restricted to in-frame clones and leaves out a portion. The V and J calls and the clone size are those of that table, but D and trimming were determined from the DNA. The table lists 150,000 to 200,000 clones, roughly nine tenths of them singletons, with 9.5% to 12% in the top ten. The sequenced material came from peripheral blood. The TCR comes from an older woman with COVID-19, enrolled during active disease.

The CDR3: CASSPPRDTGELFF. Here the CDR3 DNA reads TGTGCCAGCAGCCCCCCCCGAGACACCGGGGAGCTGTTTTTT. The V call is TRBV9, the J call TRBJ2-2; unclear D gene. The V and J ends lost 4 bases and 3 bases respectively, with 10 bases between them. Per germline, CDR1 SGDLS and CDR2 YYNGEE. The CDR3 extends over 14 amino acids.